By sample fraction, the clone carrying this TCR beta chain is medium-sized (0.01 to 0.1%). The antigen is unknown. The sample is drawn from a study of T cell clones after liver transplantation. Study as a whole: TCRbeta sequencing after a pre-transplant mixed lymphocyte reaction identified graft-donor-reactive clones, later tracked in post-transplant blood.

Germline V gives CDR1 SNHLY, CDR2 FYNNEI. V was shortened by 4 bases and J by 6 bases, with 7 bases between the two germline ends. This CDR3 contains 11 residues. The protocol was immunoSEQ multiplex PCR, while the TCRdb copy is restricted to in-frame clones and leaves out a portion. The sample carries 2,500 to 3,000 clones, approximately 24% recorded once. Alloreactive TCRbeta sequences came from sequencing proliferating CFSE-low cells in the MLR. The material sequenced was CD4+ T cells from PBMCs cultured with third-party cells. The chain recombines TRBV2 with TRBJ2-7; possible D gene TRBD1, 5 bases. This receptor was taken from a human patient who received a liver transplant. Some T cells may be supplied by the graft donor. The CDR3 DNA is TGTGCCAGCAGTGGGGGCCTCGAGCAGTACTTC. It codes for CASSGGLEQYF.